The following is a T cell receptor (beta chain) sequence with its context. The sample comes from a study of blood T cell repertoires in COVID-19. Study summary: The study drew acute and convalescent COVID-19 samples from the United States, Italy and Spain. T cells, B-cell-depleted T cells, or PBMCs supplied cDNA or gDNA.

Measured with immunoSEQ multiplex PCR; TCRdb has only the in-frame clones, and not every one. The sample includes hundreds of thousands of clones, around nine tenths of them seen just once. Participants' own reports of clinical history determined their cohort assignment. Cohort 3 recovered donors had two negative PCRs, clearance, or symptom resolution. Material for sequencing was PBMCs or T cells enriched from blood (not recorded which). The receptor was derived from a woman aged 40 to 50 who had recovered from COVID-19.

The CDR3 DNA sequence: TGTGCCAGCAGCTTGTTCGTTGCAGACACCATATATTTT. Its protein is CASSLFVADTIYF. This chain uses TRBV7-9 with TRBJ1-3; D unresolved. Germline CDR1 SEHNR, CDR2 FQNEAQ (reference sequence). V lost 3 bases and J 8 bases, leaving 11 bases between the germline ends. The CDR3 has 13 amino acids.